The clone carrying this T cell receptor (beta chain) was picked up many times. Its antigen is not known. Preparation of the TCRbeta library involved a method that used unique molecular identifiers. MiXCR was run by TCRdb on the PCR reads, yielding one entry per CDR3 protein. This sample has 280,000 or so distinct CDR3 sequences, with around a tenth found just once. Trimming cost V 7 bases and J 0 bases, with 1 base left between them. Per germline, CDR1 MNHEY and CDR2 SVGEGT. The length of the CDR3 is 12 residues. The data were taken from a study of T-cell reconstitution after alpha-beta-depleted transplantation in children. Findings of the study overall: Some patients' high day-60 TCRbeta diversity was attributed to recipient cells surviving conditioning. It was newly produced T cells that mostly accounted for T-cell counts and diversity one year after transplant.

This sequence originates from a male patient between 2 and 15 years old who had a stem cell transplant for chronic granulomatous disease, so the T cells may come from the graft donor. The rearrangement joins TRBV6-2 or TRBV6-3 to TRBJ2-6; D gene unclear. The specimen comprised peripheral blood, sampled 180 days after TCRalphabeta/CD19-depleted stem cell transplant. The chain's CDR3 is CASTSGANVLTF. CDR3 bases: TGTGCCAGCACCTCTGGGGCCAACGTCCTGACTTTC.